The 9 T cell receptor beta chains presented below share a single source sample, sequenced in a study of control samples from healthy donors and cancer patients. Measured with immunoSEQ multiplex PCR; TCRdb has only the in-frame clones, and not every one. The top ten hold more than 1.2% of the sample, which has 170,000 or so clones, 90% to 95% seen once. The material sequenced was blood. The source is a man aged 18 to 30 in good health.

This chain connects TRBV19 to TRBJ2-1, with a tentative D call TRBD2 (6 bases). V gave up 7 bases and J gave up 5 bases, with 9 bases separating them. Germline CDR1 LNHDA, CDR2 SQIVND (reference sequence). This CDR3 comprises 12 residues. CDR3 nucleotide sequence: TGTGCCAGTAAAGAGCGGGACAATGAGCAGTTCTTC. Translating gives CASKERDNEQFF.

The chain combines TRBV19 with TRBJ2-1; no firm D call. Germline V gene sequence: CDR1 LNHDA, CDR2 SQIVND (reference sequence). The V end was cut by 5 bases, the J end by 2 bases, with 16 bases between. The CDR3 has 16 amino acids. The CDR3 region has the DNA TGTGCCAGTAGTTACCTCTCCTCGGTACCCTACAATGAGCAGTTCTTC. As protein: CASSYLSSVPYNEQFF.

This sequence joins TRBV18 and TRBJ1-3; D remains ambiguous. The germline V gene encodes CDR1 KGHSH and CDR2 LQKENI. The CDR3 is 19 amino acids. Trimming cost V 3 bases and J 1 base, with 22 bases left between them. The CDR3 spells CASSPVTFVSRGSGNTIYF. CDR3 DNA sequence: TGTGCCAGCTCACCGGTCACTTTCGTCAGTCGAGGTTCTGGAAACACCATATATTTT.

The CDR3 is CATSGNTGLDWEQFF. CDR3 nucleotide sequence: TGTGCCACCAGTGGAAATACAGGGCTGGACTGGGAGCAGTTCTTC. This chain connects TRBV24-1 to TRBJ2-1; weak D call: TRBD1 (6 bases). V was pared by 5 bases and J by 10 bases, with 20 bases between. Germline CDR1 is KGHDR and CDR2 is SFDVKD. This CDR3 region has 15 residues.

The CDR3 protein is CASSSGLAGGSIEQYF. The DNA for the CDR3 is TGTGCCAGCAGCTCCGGACTAGCGGGGGGCTCGATCGAGCAGTACTTC. The chain has TRBV9 and TRBJ2-7; 14 nucleotides line up with TRBD2. The CDR3 extends over 16 amino acids. The V and J ends lost 4 bases and 6 bases, in that order; junction bases with no gene match: 9. The germline CDR1 and CDR2 sequences are SGDLS and YYNGEE. Together with reference TRBV9 and TRBJ2-7, the CDR3 gives the full variable domain: DSGVTQTPKHLITATGQRVTLRCSPRSGDLSVYWYQQSLDQGLQFLIQYYNGEERAKGNILERFSAQQFPDLHSELNLSSLELGDSALYFCASSSGLAGGSIEQYFGPGTRLTVT.

The chain couples TRBV30 to TRBJ1-2; perhaps TRBD1 as D (6 bases). This CDR3 is built from 13 residues. V lost 2 bases and J 5 bases, leaving 12 bases between the germline ends. The germline V gene has CDR1 GTSNPN and CDR2 SVGIG (reference sequence). As DNA, the CDR3 is TGTGCCTGGAGTACTGACAGGCCTTATGGCTACACCTTC. Translated: CAWSTDRPYGYTF.

V gene TRBV27 combines with J gene TRBJ1-1; TRBD1 matches 7 bases. Trimming cost V 8 bases and J 3 bases; bases outside gene matches: 21. Germline V lookup: CDR1 MNHEY, CDR2 SMNVEV (reference sequence). The CDR3 runs 18 residues. CDR3 amino acids: CASPLRRTGIVKDTEAFF. The CDR3, as DNA: TGTGCCAGCCCACTCAGAAGGACAGGCATTGTAAAGGACACTGAAGCTTTCTTT.

This chain links TRBV24-1 with TRBJ2-1; no clear D gene. Germline CDR1 reads KGHDR; CDR2 reads SFDVKD. The CDR3 consists of 15 residues. The V end was cut by 1 base, the J end by 8 bases, with 14 bases between. The CDR3 region is CATSDLTRNEDEQFF. The CDR3 bases are TGTGCCACCAGTGATTTAACTCGTAATGAAGATGAGCAGTTCTTC.

The CDR3 region has the DNA TGTGCCAGCAGCTTGCGAAGGGGGCGGGGGGAGACCCAGTACTTC. Its protein product is CASSLRRGRGETQYF. J is TRBJ2-5 and V is TRBV5-4, with D perhaps being TRBD1 or TRBD2 (7 bases each). This CDR3 is 15 amino acids long. V lost 1 base to trimming and J lost 5 bases, with 15 bases between them. Germline V gene lookup returns CDR1 SGHNT and CDR2 YYREEE (reference sequence).